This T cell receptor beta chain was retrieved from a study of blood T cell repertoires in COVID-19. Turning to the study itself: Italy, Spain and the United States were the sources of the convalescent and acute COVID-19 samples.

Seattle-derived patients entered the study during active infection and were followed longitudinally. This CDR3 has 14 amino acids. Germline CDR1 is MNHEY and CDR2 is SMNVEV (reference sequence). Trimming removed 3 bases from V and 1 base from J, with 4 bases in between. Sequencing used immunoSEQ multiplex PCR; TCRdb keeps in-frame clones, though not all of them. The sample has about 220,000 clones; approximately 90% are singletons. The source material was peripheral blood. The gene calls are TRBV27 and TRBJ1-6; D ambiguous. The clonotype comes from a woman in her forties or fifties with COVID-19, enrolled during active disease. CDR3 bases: TGTGCCAGCAGTTTCGTGTCCTATAATTCACCCCTCCACTTT. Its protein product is CASSFVSYNSPLHF.